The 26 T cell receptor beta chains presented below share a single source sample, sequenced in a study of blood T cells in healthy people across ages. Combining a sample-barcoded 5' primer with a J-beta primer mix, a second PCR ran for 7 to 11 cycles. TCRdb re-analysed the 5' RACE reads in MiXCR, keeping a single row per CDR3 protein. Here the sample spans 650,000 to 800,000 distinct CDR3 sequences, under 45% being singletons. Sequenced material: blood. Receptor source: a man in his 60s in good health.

DNA of the CDR3: TGCAGTGCTCCCCAGGCGGGGGATGTCAACTATGGCTACACCTTC. It specifies CSAPQAGDVNYGYTF. The rearrangement links TRBV20-1 to TRBJ1-2; the D gene is possibly TRBD1 (5 bases). V was trimmed by 5 bases and J by 2 bases, leaving 18 bases between them. The CDR3 is made up of 15 amino acids. Germline loops: CDR1 DFQATT, CDR2 SNEGSKA (reference sequence).

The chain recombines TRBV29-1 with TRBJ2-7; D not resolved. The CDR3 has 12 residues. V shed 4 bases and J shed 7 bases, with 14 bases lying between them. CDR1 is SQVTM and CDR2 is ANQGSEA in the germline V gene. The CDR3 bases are TGCAGCGTTGTAGGGTGGTCCGGGGAGCAGTACTTC. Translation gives CSVVGWSGEQYF.

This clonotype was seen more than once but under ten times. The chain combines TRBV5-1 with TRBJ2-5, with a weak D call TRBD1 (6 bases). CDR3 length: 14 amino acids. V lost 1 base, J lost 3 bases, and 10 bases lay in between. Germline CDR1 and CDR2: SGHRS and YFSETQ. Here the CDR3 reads CASSLQGTKETQYF. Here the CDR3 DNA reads TGCGCCAGCAGCTTGCAGGGGACCAAAGAGACCCAGTACTTC.

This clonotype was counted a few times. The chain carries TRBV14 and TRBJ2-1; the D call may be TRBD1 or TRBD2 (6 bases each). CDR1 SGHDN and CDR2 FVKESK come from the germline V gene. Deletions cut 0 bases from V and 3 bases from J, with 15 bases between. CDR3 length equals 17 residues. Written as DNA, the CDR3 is TGTGCCAGCAGCCAAGATTGGTCGGGGGCGATCTACAATGAGCAGTTCTTC. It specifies CASSQDWSGAIYNEQFF.

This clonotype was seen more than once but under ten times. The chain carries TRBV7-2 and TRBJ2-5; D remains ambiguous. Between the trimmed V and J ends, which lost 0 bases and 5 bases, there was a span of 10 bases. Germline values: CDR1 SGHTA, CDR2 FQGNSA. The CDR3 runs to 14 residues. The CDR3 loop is CASSLAKLGETQYF. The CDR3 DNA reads TGTGCCAGCAGCTTAGCTAAGTTAGGGGAGACCCAGTACTTC.

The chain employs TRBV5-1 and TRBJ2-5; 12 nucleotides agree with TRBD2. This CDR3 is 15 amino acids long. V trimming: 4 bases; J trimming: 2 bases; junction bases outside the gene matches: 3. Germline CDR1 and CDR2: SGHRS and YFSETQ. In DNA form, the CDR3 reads TGCGCCAGCAGCCCTAGCGGGGGGGGACAAGAGACCCAGTACTTC. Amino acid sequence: CASSPSGGGQETQYF. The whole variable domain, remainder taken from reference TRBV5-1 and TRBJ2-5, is KAGVTQTPRYLIKTRGQQVTLSCSPISGHRSVSWYQQTPGQGLQFLFEYFSETQRNKGNFPGRFSGRQFSNSRSEMNVSTLELGDSALYLCASSPSGGGQETQYFGPGTRLLVL.

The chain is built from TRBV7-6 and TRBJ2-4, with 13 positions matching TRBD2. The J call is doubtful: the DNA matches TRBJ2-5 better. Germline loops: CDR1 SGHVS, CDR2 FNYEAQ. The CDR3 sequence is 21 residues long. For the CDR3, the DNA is TGTGCCAGCAGCTTTATGGGTTCGACTAGCGGGGGGCCGACCCCCCAAGAGACCCAGTACTTC. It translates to CASSFMGSTSGGPTPQETQYF.

The CDR3 bases are TGTGCCAGCAGCCCCAAGCGGGGGTGGACCCAGTACTTC. This sequence encodes CASSPKRGWTQYF. The chain joins TRBV5-6 to TRBJ2-7; TRBD2 aligns across 8 bases. The J call may be incorrect, as the DNA end agrees better with TRBJ2-5. CDR1 and CDR2 from the germline V gene are SGHDT and YYEEEE. The CDR3 is made up of 13 amino acids.

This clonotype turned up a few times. The DNA for the CDR3 is TGCGCCAGCAGCTTGGGCAACACCTACGAGCAGTACTTC. Translating it yields CASSLGNTYEQYF. This chain uses TRBV5-1 with TRBJ2-7; the D is unclear. CDR3 length equals 13 residues. V lost 0 bases and J 2 bases, leaving 6 bases between the germline ends. CDR1 SGHRS and CDR2 YFSETQ come from the germline V gene.

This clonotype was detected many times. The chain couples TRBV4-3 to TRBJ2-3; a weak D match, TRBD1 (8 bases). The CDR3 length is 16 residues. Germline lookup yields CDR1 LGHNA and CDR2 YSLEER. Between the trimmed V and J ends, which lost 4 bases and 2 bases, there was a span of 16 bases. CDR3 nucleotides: TGCGCCAGCAGCCCGACAGCGGGACAGGACACAGATACGCAGTATTTT. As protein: CASSPTAGQDTDTQYF.

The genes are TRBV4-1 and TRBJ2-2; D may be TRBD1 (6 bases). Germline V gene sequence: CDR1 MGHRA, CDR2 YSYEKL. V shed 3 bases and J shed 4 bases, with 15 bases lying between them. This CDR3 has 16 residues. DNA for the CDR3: TGCGCCAGCAGCCACTCTCGACAGGCTGCCACCGGGGAGCTGTTTTTT. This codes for CASSHSRQAATGELFF.

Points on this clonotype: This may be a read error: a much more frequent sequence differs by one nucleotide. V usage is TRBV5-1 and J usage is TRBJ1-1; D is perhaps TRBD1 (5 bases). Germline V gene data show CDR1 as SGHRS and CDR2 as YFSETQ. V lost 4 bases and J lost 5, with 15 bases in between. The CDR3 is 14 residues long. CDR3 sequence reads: CASSPGHGWTEAFF. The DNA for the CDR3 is TGCGCCAGCAGCCCTGGACATGGGTGGACTGAAGCTTTCTTT.

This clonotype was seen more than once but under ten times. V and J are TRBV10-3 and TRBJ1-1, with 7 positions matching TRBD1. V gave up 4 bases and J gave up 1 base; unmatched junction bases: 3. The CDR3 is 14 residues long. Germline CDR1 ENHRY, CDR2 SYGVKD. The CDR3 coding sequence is TGTGCCATCAGTGGACAGGGACCGAACACTGAAGCTTTCTTT. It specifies CAISGQGPNTEAFF.

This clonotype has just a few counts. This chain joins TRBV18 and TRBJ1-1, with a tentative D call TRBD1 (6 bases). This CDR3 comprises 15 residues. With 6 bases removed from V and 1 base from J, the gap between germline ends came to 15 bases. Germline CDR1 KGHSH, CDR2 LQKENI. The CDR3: CASSPATGENTEAFF. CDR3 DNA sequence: TGTGCCAGCTCCCCCGCGACAGGAGAGAACACTGAAGCTTTCTTT.

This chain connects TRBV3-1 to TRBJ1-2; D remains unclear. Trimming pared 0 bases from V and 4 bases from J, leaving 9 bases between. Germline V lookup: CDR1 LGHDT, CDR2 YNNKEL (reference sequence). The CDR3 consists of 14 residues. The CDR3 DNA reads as TGTGCCAGCAGCCAAGATACGAGTGTCTATGGCTACACCTTC. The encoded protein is CASSQDTSVYGYTF.

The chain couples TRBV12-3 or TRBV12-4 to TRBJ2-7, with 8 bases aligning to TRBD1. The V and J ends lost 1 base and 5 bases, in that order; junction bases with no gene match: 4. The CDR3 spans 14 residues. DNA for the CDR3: TGTGCCAGCAGTTTAGGGACAGGGTCCCACGAGCAGTACTTC. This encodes CASSLGTGSHEQYF.

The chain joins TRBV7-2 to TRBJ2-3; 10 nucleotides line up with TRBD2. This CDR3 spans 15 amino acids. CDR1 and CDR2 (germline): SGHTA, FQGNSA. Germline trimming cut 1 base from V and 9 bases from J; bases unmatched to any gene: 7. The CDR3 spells CASSLGGLAMDTQYF. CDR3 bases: TGTGCCAGCAGCTTAGGGGGACTAGCGATGGACACGCAGTATTTT. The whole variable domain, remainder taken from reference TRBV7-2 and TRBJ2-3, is GAGVSQSPSNKVTEKGKDVELRCDPISGHTALYWYRQSLGQGLEFLIYFQGNSAPDKSGLPSDRFSAERTGGSVSTLTIQRTQQEDSAVYLCASSLGGLAMDTQYFGPGTRLTVL.

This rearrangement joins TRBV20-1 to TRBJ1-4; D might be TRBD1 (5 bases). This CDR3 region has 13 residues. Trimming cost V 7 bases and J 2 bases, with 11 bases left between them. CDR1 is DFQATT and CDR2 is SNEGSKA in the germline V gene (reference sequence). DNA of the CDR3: TGCAGTGGCAGGGAACCCACTAATGAAAAACTGTTTTTT. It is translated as CSGREPTNEKLFF.

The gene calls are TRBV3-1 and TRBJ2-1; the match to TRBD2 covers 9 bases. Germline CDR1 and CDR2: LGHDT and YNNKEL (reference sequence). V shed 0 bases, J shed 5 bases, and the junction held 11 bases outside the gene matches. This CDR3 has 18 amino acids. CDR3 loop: CASSQEPASGTYDNEQFF. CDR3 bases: TGTGCCAGCAGCCAAGAACCCGCTAGCGGGACCTATGACAATGAGCAGTTCTTC.

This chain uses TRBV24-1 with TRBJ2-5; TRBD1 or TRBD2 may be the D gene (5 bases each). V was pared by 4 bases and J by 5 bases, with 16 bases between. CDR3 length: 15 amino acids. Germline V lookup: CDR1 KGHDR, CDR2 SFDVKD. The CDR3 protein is CATSERGRIRETQYF. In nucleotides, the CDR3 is TGTGCCACCAGTGAAAGGGGACGAATCCGGGAGACCCAGTACTTC.

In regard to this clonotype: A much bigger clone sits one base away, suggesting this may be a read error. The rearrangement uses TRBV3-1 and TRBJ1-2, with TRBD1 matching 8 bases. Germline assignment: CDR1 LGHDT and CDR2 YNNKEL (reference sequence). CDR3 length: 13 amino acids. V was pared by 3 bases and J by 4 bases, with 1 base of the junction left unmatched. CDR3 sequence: CASSQGQAYGYTF. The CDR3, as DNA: TGTGCCAGCAGCCAGGGACAGGCCTATGGCTACACCTTC.

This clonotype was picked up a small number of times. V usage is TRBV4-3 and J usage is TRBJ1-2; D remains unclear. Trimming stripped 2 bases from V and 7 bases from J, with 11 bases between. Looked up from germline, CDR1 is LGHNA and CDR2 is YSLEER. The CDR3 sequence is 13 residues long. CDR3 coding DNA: TGCGCCAGCAGCCAACCTCCCGGGCTTGGCTACACCTTC. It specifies CASSQPPGLGYTF.

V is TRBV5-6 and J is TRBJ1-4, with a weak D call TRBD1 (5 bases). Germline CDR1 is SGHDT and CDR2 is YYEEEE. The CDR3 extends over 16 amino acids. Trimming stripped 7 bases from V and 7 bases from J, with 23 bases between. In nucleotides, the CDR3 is TGTGCCAGCGGCTCGGCCCCGACGGTTGGGGGTGAAAAACTGTTTTTT. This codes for CASGSAPTVGGEKLFF.

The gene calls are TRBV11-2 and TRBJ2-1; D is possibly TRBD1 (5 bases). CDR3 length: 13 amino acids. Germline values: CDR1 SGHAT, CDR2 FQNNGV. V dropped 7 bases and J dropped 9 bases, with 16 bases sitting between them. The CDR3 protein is CASNAIQGGEQFF. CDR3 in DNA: TGTGCCAGCAACGCGATTCAGGGCGGTGAGCAGTTCTTC.

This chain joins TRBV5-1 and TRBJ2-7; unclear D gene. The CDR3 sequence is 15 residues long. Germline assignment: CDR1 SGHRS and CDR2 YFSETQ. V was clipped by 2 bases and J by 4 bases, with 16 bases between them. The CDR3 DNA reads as TGCGCCAGCAGCTTCGGGTTTTCGGTCTCGTACGAGCAGTACTTC. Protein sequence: CASSFGFSVSYEQYF.

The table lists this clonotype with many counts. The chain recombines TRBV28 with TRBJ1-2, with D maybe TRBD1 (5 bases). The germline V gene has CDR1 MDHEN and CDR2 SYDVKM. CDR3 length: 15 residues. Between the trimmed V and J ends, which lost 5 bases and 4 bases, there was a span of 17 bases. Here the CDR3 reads CASSPTGGAFYGYTF. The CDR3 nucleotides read TGTGCCAGCAGTCCAACTGGGGGTGCCTTCTATGGCTACACCTTC.